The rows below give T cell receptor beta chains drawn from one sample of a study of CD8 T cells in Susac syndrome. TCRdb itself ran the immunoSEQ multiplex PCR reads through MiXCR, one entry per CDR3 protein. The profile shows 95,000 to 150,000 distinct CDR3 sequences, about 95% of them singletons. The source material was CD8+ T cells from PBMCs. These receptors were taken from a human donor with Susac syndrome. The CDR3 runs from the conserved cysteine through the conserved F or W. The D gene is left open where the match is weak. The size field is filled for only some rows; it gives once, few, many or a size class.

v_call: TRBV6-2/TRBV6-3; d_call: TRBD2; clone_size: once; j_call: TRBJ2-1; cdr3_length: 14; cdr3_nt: TGTGCCAGCAACGTAGCGGGGGAGTACAATGAGCAGTTCTTC; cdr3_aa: CASNVAGEYNEQFF
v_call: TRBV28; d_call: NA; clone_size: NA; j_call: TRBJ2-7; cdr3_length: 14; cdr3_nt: TGTGCCAGCATCAACCCCCGGGAGTCCTACGAGCAGTACTTC; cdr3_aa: CASINPRESYEQYF
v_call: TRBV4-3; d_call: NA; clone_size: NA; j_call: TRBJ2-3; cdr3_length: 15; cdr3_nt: TGCGCCAGCAGCCAAGACAACAGGGTGGCAGATACGCAGTATTTT; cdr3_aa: CASSQDNRVADTQYF
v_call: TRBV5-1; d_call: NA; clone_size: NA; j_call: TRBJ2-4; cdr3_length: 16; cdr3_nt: TGCGCCAGCAGCTTGATCTCCGACAGACGGGTCGGCATTCAGTACTTC; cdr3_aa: CASSLISDRRVGIQYF
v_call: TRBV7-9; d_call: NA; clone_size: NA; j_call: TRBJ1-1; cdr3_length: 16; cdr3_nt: TGTGCCAGCAGCTTAGGGGGGAGGAGGGAGAACACTGAAGCTTTCTTT; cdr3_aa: CASSLGGRRENTEAFF
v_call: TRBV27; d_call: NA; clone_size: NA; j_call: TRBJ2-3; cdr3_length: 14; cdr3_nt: TGTGCCAGCAGTTTATGGCAGGCCTCGGATACGCAGTATTTT; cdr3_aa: CASSLWQASDTQYF
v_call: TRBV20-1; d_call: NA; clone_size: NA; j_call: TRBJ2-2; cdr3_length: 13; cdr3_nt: TGCAGTGCTAGAGACGGGAACACCGGGGAGCTGTTTTTT; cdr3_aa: CSARDGNTGELFF
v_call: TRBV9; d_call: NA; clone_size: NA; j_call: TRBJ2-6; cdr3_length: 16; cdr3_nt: TGTGCCAGCAGCGTAGAAGGGGGCTCTGGGGCCAACGTCCTGACTTTC; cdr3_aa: CASSVEGGSGANVLTF
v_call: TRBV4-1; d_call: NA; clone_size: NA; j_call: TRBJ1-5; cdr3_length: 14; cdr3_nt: TGCGCCAGCAGCCAGGGAAGGAGCAATCAGCCCCAGCATTTT; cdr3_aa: CASSQGRSNQPQHF
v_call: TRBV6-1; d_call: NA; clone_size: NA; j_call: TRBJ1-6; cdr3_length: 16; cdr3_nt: TGTGCCAGCAGTCAAAGTTTTTGGGGGGCTGGTTCACCCCTCCACTTT; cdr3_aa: CASSQSFWGAGSPLHF
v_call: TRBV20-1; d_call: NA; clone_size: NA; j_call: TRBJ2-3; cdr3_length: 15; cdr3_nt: TGCAGTGCTAGCGTCAGCGGGTGGGCCCCAGATACGCAGTATTTT; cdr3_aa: CSASVSGWAPDTQYF
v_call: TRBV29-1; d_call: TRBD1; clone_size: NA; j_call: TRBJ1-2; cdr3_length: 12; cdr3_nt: TGCAGCGTCCCGACAGGGCGGAGCGGCTACACCTTC; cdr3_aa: CSVPTGRSGYTF
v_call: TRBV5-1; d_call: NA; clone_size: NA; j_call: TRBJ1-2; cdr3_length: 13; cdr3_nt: TGCGCCAGCAGGGTTGCTACCGACTATGGCTACACCTTC; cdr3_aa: CASRVATDYGYTF
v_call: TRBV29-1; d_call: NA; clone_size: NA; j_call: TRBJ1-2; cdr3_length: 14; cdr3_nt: TGCAGCGTTGTCAGGACCGGGAGTCCGTATGGCTACACCTTC; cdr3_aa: CSVVRTGSPYGYTF
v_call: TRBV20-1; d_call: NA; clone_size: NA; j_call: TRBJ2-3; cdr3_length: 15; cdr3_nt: TGCAGTGCTGCCCATGAGGGGCTGAGCACAGATACGCAGTATTTT; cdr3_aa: CSAAHEGLSTDTQYF
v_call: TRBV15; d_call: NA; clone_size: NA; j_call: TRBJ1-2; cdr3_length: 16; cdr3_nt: TGTGCCACCAGCAGAGTCCGCGGGACACAAGACGATGGCTACACCTTC; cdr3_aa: CATSRVRGTQDDGYTF
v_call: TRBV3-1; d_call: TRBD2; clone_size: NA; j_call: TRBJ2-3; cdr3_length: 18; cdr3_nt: TGTGCCAGCAGCCAAGATCAATTCGGGGGGGCGGGCACAGATACGCAGTATTTT; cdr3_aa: CASSQDQFGGAGTDTQYF
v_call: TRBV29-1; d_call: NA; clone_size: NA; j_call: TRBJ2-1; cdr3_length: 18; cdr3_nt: TGCAGCGTTGAAGCCCTTCTCAGTGAAGTTGGAGCCCTCAATGAGCAGTTCTTC; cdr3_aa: CSVEALLSEVGALNEQFF
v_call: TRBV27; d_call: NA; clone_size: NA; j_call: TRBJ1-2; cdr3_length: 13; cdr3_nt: TGTGCCAGCAGTTTTGGGGGGGGCTATGGCTACACCTTC; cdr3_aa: CASSFGGGYGYTF
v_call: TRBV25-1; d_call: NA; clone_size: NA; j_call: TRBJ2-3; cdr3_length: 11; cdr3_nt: TGTGCCAGCAGTGAATTCGATACGCAGTATTTT; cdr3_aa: CASSEFDTQYF
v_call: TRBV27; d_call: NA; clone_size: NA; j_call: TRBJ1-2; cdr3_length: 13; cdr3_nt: TGTGCCAGCAGTTACACAGAAAACTATGGCTACACCTTC; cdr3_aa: CASSYTENYGYTF
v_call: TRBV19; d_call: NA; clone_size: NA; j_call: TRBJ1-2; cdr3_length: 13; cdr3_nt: TGTGCCAGTACCGAGACGGAGCCCTATGGCTACACCTTC; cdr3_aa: CASTETEPYGYTF
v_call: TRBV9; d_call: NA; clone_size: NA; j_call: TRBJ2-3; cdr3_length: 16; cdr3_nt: TGTGCCAGCGATATCGGATCCGGGGGCAGGGCAGATACGCAGTATTTT; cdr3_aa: CASDIGSGGRADTQYF
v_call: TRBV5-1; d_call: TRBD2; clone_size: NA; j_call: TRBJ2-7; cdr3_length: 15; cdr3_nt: TGCGCCAGCAGCTTCGCTAGCGGGGGGGCCTCCGAGCAGTACTTC; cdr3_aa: CASSFASGGASEQYF
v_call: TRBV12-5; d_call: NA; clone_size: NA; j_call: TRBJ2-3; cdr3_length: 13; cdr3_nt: TGTGCTAGTGGTTGGTCGAGCACAGATACGCAGTATTTT; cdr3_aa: CASGWSSTDTQYF
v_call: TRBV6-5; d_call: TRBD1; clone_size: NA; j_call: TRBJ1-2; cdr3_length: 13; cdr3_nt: TGTGCCAGCGGGGTGGGACAGAACTATGGCTACACCTTC; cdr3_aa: CASGVGQNYGYTF